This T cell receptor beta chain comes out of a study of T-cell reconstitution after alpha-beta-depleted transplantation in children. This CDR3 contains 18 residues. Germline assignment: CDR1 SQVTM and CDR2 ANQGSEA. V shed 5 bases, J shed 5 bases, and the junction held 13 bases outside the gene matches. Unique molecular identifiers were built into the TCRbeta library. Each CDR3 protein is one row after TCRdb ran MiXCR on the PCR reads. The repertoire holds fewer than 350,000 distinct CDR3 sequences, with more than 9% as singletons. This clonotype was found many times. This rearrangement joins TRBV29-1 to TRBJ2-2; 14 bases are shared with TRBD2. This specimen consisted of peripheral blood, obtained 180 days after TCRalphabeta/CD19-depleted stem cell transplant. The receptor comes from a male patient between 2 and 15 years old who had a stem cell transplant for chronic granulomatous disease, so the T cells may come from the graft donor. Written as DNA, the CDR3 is TGCAGCGTTCTCGGCAGACTAGCGGGAGGGCCAGTGACCGGGGAGCTGTTTTTT. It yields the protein CSVLGRLAGGPVTGELFF.